Shown below are 24 T cell receptor beta chains from a single sample sequenced in a study of beta chain features in type 1 diabetes. Study-level findings and limits: Among all four CD4+ subsets, Type 1 diabetes patients had TCRB CDR3s that were moderately but significantly shorter.

TCRB transcripts that were expressed got sequenced, as all of the isolated RNA had been reverse transcribed. The data were produced by immunoSEQ multiplex PCR, yet TCRdb's version contains in-frame clones alone and is incomplete. The sample contains almost 350,000 clones, approximately 10% of which appear only once. Their recognized antigens are unknown. The sample comprised central memory CD4+ T cells from blood. These receptors all come from a man aged 25-45 years with type 1 diabetes.

The table lists this clone with a few counts. The V and J genes are TRBV5-1 and TRBJ2-5, with 7 bases identical to TRBD1. V shed 0 bases, J shed 10 bases, and the junction held 6 bases outside the gene matches. Germline V gene data show CDR1 as SGHRS and CDR2 as YFSETQ. This CDR3 contains 13 residues. The CDR3 DNA reads as TGCGCCAGCAGCTTGGCTCCAGGGACAGACCAGTACTTC. Protein: CASSLAPGTDQYF.

The rearrangement links TRBV29-1 to TRBJ2-5; 7 bases agree with TRBD1. The J segment lost 4 bases and the V segment lost 3 bases, leaving 5 bases of the junction unmatched. Germline values: CDR1 SQVTM, CDR2 ANQGSEA. The CDR3 covers 13 residues. The CDR3 nucleotides read TGCAGCGTTGACACAGGGGTAATAGAGACCCAGTACTTC. This encodes CSVDTGVIETQYF.

Only a few counts were recorded for this clone. The chain combines TRBV30 with TRBJ2-7, with no clear D. Germline V gene lookup returns CDR1 GTSNPN and CDR2 SVGIG (reference sequence). CDR3 length equals 12 residues. V gave up 4 bases and J gave up 0 bases, with 7 bases separating them. CDR3 residues: CAWNLRSYEQYF. The CDR3 region has the DNA TGTGCCTGGAATCTACGCTCCTACGAGCAGTACTTC. The variable domain in full, completed from reference TRBV30 and TRBJ2-7, reads SQTIHQWPATLVQPVGSPLSLECTVEGTSNPNLYWYRQAAGRGLQLLFYSVGIGQISSEVPQNLSASRPQDRQFILSSKKLLLSDSGFYLCAWNLRSYEQYFGPGTRLTVT.

This clone was seen a handful of times. The chain recombines TRBV7-9 with TRBJ2-2, with D possibly being TRBD2 (5 bases). Trimming removed 6 bases from V and 0 bases from J, with 11 bases in between. Germline V lookup: CDR1 SEHNR, CDR2 FQNEAQ (reference sequence). CDR3 size: 15 residues. The CDR3 DNA follows: TGTGCCAGCAGTATCGGGATTGCGAACACCGGGGAGCTGTTTTTT. Protein: CASSIGIANTGELFF.

The J gene is TRBJ2-3, the V gene TRBV7-2, with TRBD2 matching over 7 bases. V trimming: 2 bases; J trimming: 6 bases; junction bases outside the gene matches: 5. Germline assignment: CDR1 SGHTA and CDR2 FQGNSA. The CDR3 runs 14 residues. In DNA form, the CDR3 reads TGTGCCAGCAGCTTAAAGAGGCGGGGGGATACGCAGTATTTT. Amino acid sequence: CASSLKRRGDTQYF.

In this sample, this clone turned up a few times. V is TRBV7-9 and J is TRBJ2-2; the D is unclear. The CDR3 has 14 amino acids. Germline-derived CDR1 and CDR2 are SEHNR and FQNEAQ (reference sequence). V shed 5 bases and J shed 0 bases, with 7 bases lying between them. CDR3 loop: CASSIKPNTGELFF. The CDR3 bases are TGTGCCAGCAGCATAAAGCCGAACACCGGGGAGCTGTTTTTT.

Here the CDR3 reads CASSLQGATNEKLFF. The CDR3 nucleotides read TGTGCCAGCAGCCTACAGGGGGCGACTAATGAAAAACTGTTTTTT. The genes are TRBV7-9 and TRBJ1-4; 9 nucleotides align to TRBD1. Germline CDR1 is SEHNR and CDR2 is FQNEAQ (reference sequence). With V trimmed by 5 bases and J by 2 bases, 3 bases remained unmatched. The length of the CDR3 is 15 residues. The full variable domain, in which reference TRBV7-9 and TRBJ1-4 provide the parts outside the CDR3, is DTGVSQNPRHKITKRGQNVTFRCDPISEHNRLYWYRQTLGQGPEFLTYFQNEAQLEKSRLLSDRFSAERPKGSFSTLEIQRTEQGDSAMYLCASSLQGATNEKLFFGSGTQLSVL.

This clone was seen a few times. The chain couples TRBV6-1 to TRBJ1-2; D is ambiguous. Looked up from germline, CDR1 is MNHNS and CDR2 is SASEGT. V shed 6 bases and J shed 0 bases, with 5 bases lying between them. The CDR3 is 12 amino acids. The CDR3 DNA is TGTGCCAGCAGCACATCTAACTATGGCTACACCTTC. This gives the protein CASSTSNYGYTF.

This chain connects TRBV27 to TRBJ2-3; 9 bases line up with TRBD2. Germline V lookup: CDR1 MNHEY, CDR2 SMNVEV (reference sequence). V dropped 1 base and J dropped 0; count of bases not matched to a gene: 20. The CDR3 runs to 22 residues. The DNA for the CDR3 is TGTGCCAGCAGTTTATTCGCTAGAACTAGCGGGTGGACATTTACTAGCACAGATACGCAGTATTTT. Translated, it gives CASSLFARTSGWTFTSTDTQYF.

The V gene is TRBV7-6, the J gene TRBJ2-7; 8 bases line up with TRBD1. CDR1 SGHVS and CDR2 FNYEAQ come from the germline V gene. J was trimmed by 0 bases and V by 1 base; bases with no gene match: 11. The CDR3 spans 18 residues. Written as DNA, the CDR3 is TGTGCCAGCAGCTTAGAGCCAGGGGGCTCCGGCTCCTCCTACGAGCAGTACTTC. This sequence encodes CASSLEPGGSGSSYEQYF. Complete variable domain (other parts from reference TRBV7-6 and TRBJ2-7): GAGVSQSPRYKVTKRGQDVALRCDPISGHVSLYWYRQALGQGPEFLTYFNYEAQQDKSGLPNDRFSAERPEGSISTLTIQRTEQRDSAMYRCASSLEPGGSGSSYEQYFGPGTRLTVT.

This sequence joins TRBV29-1 and TRBJ2-5; weak D call: TRBD2 (7 bases). Germline V gene sequence: CDR1 SQVTM, CDR2 ANQGSEA. V lost 3 bases, J lost 5 bases, and 16 bases lay in between. The CDR3 has 14 residues. The chain's CDR3 is CSVDIGGGSETQYF. CDR3 nucleotides: TGCAGCGTTGATATAGGGGGAGGGTCGGAGACCCAGTACTTC.

This clone showed up just a few times. The V call is TRBV29-1, the J call TRBJ2-1; the D is unclear. This CDR3 has 12 residues. The germline gives CDR1 SQVTM, CDR2 ANQGSEA. V was pared by 3 bases and J by 4 bases, with 7 bases between. In DNA form, the CDR3 reads TGCAGCGTTGACGAAGGGTACAATGAGCAGTTCTTC. Translation gives CSVDEGYNEQFF.

This clone occurred a few times. This rearrangement joins TRBV30 to TRBJ1-2, with TRBD1 as a possible D gene (6 bases). This CDR3 contains 12 residues. Germline CDR1 is GTSNPN and CDR2 is SVGIG (reference sequence). Trimming took off 3 bases at V and 8 bases at J, with 13 bases between the two ends. CDR3 sequence (DNA): TGTGCCTGGAGCCCCCAACAGGGCGGCTACACCTTC. The encoded protein is CAWSPQQGGYTF. The whole variable domain, remainder taken from reference TRBV30 and TRBJ1-2, is SQTIHQWPATLVQPVGSPLSLECTVEGTSNPNLYWYRQAAGRGLQLLFYSVGIGQISSEVPQNLSASRPQDRQFILSSKKLLLSDSGFYLCAWSPQQGGYTFGSGTRLTVV.

Worth noting for this clone: One end of the junction does not line up with germline, which may come from a read error. The rearrangement uses TRBV18 and TRBJ2-7; D possibly corresponds to TRBD1 (5 bases). CDR3 length: 13 residues. Germline-derived CDR1 and CDR2 are KGHSH and LQKENI. The CDR3 loop is CASSPQDSYEQYF. CDR3 bases: TGTGCCAGCTCGCCACAGGACTCCTACGAGCAGTACTTC.

The rearrangement uses TRBV30 and TRBJ2-7, with D possibly being TRBD2 (5 bases). Looked up from germline, CDR1 is GTSNPN and CDR2 is SVGIG (reference sequence). The V and J ends lost 2 bases and 4 bases respectively, with 12 bases between them. The CDR3 has 13 residues. The CDR3 reads CAWSRGRGYEQYF. In DNA, the CDR3 is TGTGCCTGGAGTAGAGGGCGCGGGTACGAGCAGTACTTC.

The V gene is TRBV11-2, the J gene TRBJ1-5; D is ambiguous. This CDR3 comprises 14 residues. V lost 8 bases and J 0 bases, leaving 11 bases between the germline ends. Per the germline V gene, CDR1 is SGHAT and CDR2 is FQNNGV. The CDR3: CASPRRDSNQPQHF. Here the CDR3 DNA reads TGTGCCAGCCCTAGGAGGGATAGCAATCAGCCCCAGCATTTT.

V gene TRBV2 combines with J gene TRBJ1-2, with a weak D call TRBD1 (6 bases). CDR3 length: 13 amino acids. Germline V gene sequence: CDR1 SNHLY, CDR2 FYNNEI. With 11 bases removed from V and 2 bases from J, the gap between germline ends came to 15 bases. DNA for the CDR3: TGTGCCGGTAAAGCAGGGGTGAACTATGGCTACACCTTC. It is translated as CAGKAGVNYGYTF.

The table lists this clone with many counts. CDR3 protein: CASSNTGTGGKNIQYF. The CDR3 DNA reads TGTGCCAGCAGCAATACCGGGACAGGGGGCAAAAACATTCAGTACTTC. This chain links TRBV7-9 with TRBJ2-4; 11 bases align to TRBD1. V trimming: 5 bases; J trimming: 3 bases; junction bases outside the gene matches: 6. The germline gives CDR1 SEHNR, CDR2 FQNEAQ (reference sequence). This CDR3 is 16 amino acids long.

The table lists this clone with a few counts. The genes are TRBV4-3 and TRBJ2-7, with 10 bases lining up with TRBD2. V gave up 4 bases and J gave up 3 bases; unmatched junction bases: 6. Germline V gene data show CDR1 as LGHNA and CDR2 as YSLEER. This CDR3 comprises 15 residues. CDR3 in amino acids: CASSPQLAGNYEQYF. The CDR3 DNA sequence: TGCGCCAGCAGCCCCCAACTAGCGGGGAACTACGAGCAGTACTTC.

A word on this clone: Other DNA sequences in the same sample also yield this CDR3. This chain connects TRBV11-2 to TRBJ2-3; tentatively, D is TRBD1 or TRBD2 (6 bases each). Germline V gives CDR1 SGHAT, CDR2 FQNNGV. The CDR3 runs 13 residues. V was clipped by 4 bases and J by 4 bases, with 9 bases between them. The CDR3 sequence is CASSSGGADTQYF. CDR3 in DNA: TGTGCCAGCAGCTCCGGGGGCGCAGATACGCAGTATTTT.

This chain links TRBV10-2 with TRBJ2-3; D unclear. Trimming stripped 6 bases from V and 2 bases from J, with 9 bases between. Germline V gene sequence: CDR1 WSHSY, CDR2 SAAADI. The CDR3 loop spans 13 amino acids. CDR3 protein: CASRGLLTDTQYF. Written as DNA, the CDR3 is TGCGCCAGCAGAGGGCTTCTCACAGATACGCAGTATTTT.

This clone has a handful of counts. V and J are TRBV9 and TRBJ1-1; 7 nucleotides agree with TRBD1. Trimming at V came to 4 bases and at J to 2 bases, leaving 5 bases not matched to a gene. Germline CDR1 is SGDLS and CDR2 is YYNGEE. The CDR3 covers 14 residues. CDR3 DNA: TGTGCCAGCAGCCTCCAGGGGGGAAACACTGAAGCTTTCTTT. It specifies CASSLQGGNTEAFF.

This clone has more than one count but fewer than ten. The chain links TRBV6-5 to TRBJ2-5; D not certain. Between the trimmed V and J ends, which lost 7 bases and 0 bases, there was a span of 9 bases. CDR1 and CDR2 (germline): MNHEY, SVGAGI. The CDR3 contains 13 residues. CDR3 sequence reads: CASILAYQETQYF. The CDR3 DNA sequence: TGTGCCAGCATACTCGCTTACCAAGAGACCCAGTACTTC.

This sequence joins TRBV7-6 and TRBJ2-5; TRBD2 aligns across 7 bases. Unmatched junction bases numbered 6, after V lost 10 bases and J lost 4 bases. The CDR3 is made up of 12 amino acids. Germline CDR1 SGHVS, CDR2 FNYEAQ. The CDR3, as DNA: TGTGCCACCACTAGCGCGGGAGAGACCCAGTACTTC. It is translated as CATTSAGETQYF.